This T cell receptor beta chain was sequenced in a study of cytomegalovirus exposure and HLA in healthy donors. Study as a whole: Assignment to the Caucasian-associated ancestry cluster applied to around 80% of the approximately 400 genotyped donors.

A remark on this clone: No antigen is known for it.

A multiplex PCR was run with 60 Vbeta primers and 13 Jbeta primers. Only in-frame clones appear in the TCRdb table, and some are missing; sequencing was by immunoSEQ multiplex PCR. Among around 300,000 clones listed, roughly 90% were seen once. Overall study findings and caveats: Relative to the approximately 680-donor mean, N-insertions were reportedly fewer in an Asian-associated ancestry cluster in a later analysis. A later analysis linked a missense DCLRE1C variant to TCR beta V- and J-gene trimming.

Germline trimming cut 1 base from V and 5 bases from J; bases unmatched to any gene: 6. CDR3 size: 15 residues. Germline V gene lookup returns CDR1 SGDLS and CDR2 YYNGEE. This TCR was sampled from a woman aged 18-29 years in good health and CMV-seronegative. Material for sequencing was PBMCs. This chain connects TRBV9 to TRBJ2-1; 7 bases line up with TRBD1. The CDR3 DNA reads as TGTGCCAGCAGCGTAACCGGGACAGTTAACAATGAGCAGTTCTTC. As protein: CASSVTGTVNNEQFF.